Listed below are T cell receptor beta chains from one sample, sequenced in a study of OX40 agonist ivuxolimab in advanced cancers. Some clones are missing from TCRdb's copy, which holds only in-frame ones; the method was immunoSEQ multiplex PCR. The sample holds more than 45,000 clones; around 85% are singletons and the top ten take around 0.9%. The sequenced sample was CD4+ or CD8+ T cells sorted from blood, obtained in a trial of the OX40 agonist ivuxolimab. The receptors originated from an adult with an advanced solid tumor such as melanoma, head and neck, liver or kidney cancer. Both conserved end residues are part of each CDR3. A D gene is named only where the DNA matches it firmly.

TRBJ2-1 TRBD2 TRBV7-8 TGTGCCAGCAGCTTATTCCCGGGAGGGTTCGGCAATGAGCAGTTCTTC CASSLFPGGFGNEQFF
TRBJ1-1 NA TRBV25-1 TGTGCCAGCAGTGAATCCCGAGGGTGGGACACTGAAGCTTTCTTT CASSESRGWDTEAFF
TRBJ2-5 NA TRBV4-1 TGCGCCAGCAGCCATGTCGAGGGTCGGGAGACCCAGTACTTC CASSHVEGRETQYF
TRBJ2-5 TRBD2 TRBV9 TGTGCCAGCAGCGTAGCGGAAGCGGGAAGAGAGACCCAGTACTTC CASSVAEAGRETQYF
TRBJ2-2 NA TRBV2 TGTGCCAGCAGTGATCTGGGACAAGCGAACACCGGGGAGCTGTTTTTT CASSDLGQANTGELFF
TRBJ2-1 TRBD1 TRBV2 TGTGCCAGCTCGAAATGGGGACAGAGCACCTACAATGAGCAGTTCTTC CASSKWGQSTYNEQFF
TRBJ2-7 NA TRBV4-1 TGCGCCAGCAGCCAAGATCGGGGGAGCGAGCAGTACTTC CASSQDRGSEQYF
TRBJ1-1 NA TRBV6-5 TGTGCCAGCTCAGAGCTCCTGAACACTGAAGCTTTCTTT CASSELLNTEAFF
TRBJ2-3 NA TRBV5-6 TGTGCCAGCAGCTTTATTTTAGTGGATTCGGATACGCAGTATTTT CASSFILVDSDTQYF
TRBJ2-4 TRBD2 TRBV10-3 TGTGCCATAAGAGCCGGGTTAGCGGGAGAAAACGGGGTTCAGTACTTC CAIRAGLAGENGVQYF
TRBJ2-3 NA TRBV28 TGTGCCAGCAGAGAGGAGGATACGCAGTATTTT CASREEDTQYF
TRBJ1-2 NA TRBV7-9 TGTGCCAGCAGCTCGCAATATGAGGGTGGTGGCTACACCTTC CASSSQYEGGGYTF
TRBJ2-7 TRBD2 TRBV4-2 TGTGCCAGCAGCCATACTAGCGGGAGCTCCTACGAGCAGTACTTC CASSHTSGSSYEQYF
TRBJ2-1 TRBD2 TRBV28 TGTGCCACCCTGACTAGCGGGAGTGTGCATGAGCAGTTCTTC CATLTSGSVHEQFF
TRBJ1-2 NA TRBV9 TGTGCCAGCAGCGGGCTCGGGCCGAGGCAAAATGGCTACACCTTC CASSGLGPRQNGYTF
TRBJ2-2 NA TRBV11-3 TGTGCCAGCAGCGGACATCCCGGGGAGCTGTTTTTT CASSGHPGELFF
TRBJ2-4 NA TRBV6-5 TGTGCCAGCAGTTCTTGGACGGGGTTAGCCAAAAACATTCAGTACTTC CASSSWTGLAKNIQYF
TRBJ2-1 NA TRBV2 TGTGCCAGCGTGGGGGGAGAGACTTACAATGAGCAGTTCTTC CASVGGETYNEQFF
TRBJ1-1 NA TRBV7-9 TGTGCCAGCAGCTTAGAATTGGTCACTGAAGCTTTCTTT CASSLELVTEAFF
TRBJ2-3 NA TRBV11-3 TGTGCCAGCAGCTTTGGAGGGGTAGATACGCAGTATTTT CASSFGGVDTQYF